This T cell receptor (beta chain) was observed in a study of blood T cell repertoires in COVID-19. Overall study context: The United States, Italy and Spain provided the acute and convalescent COVID-19 samples.

How the authors handled the data: Estimation of nucleated cell counts relied on the amplification of reference gene primers. Profiled with immunoSEQ multiplex PCR; TCRdb holds only in-frame clones, not every one. V, J and clone size are taken as reported in that table, and D and trimming were inferred from the DNA itself. Of under 250,000 clones in the sample, just over 85% are singletons; the top ten hold over 1.2%. The J segment lost 8 bases and the V segment lost 3 bases, leaving 9 bases of the junction unmatched. CDR1 is SGHTA, CDR2 FQGNSA, per germline. This CDR3 has 15 amino acids. The sequencing input was peripheral blood. The TCR comes from a man older than 75 with acute or convalescent COVID-19. The chain employs TRBV7-2 and TRBJ2-1; 8 bases line up with TRBD1. The CDR3 spells CASSFQDRVTDEQFF. In DNA, the CDR3 is TGTGCCAGCAGCTTCCAGGACAGGGTGACGGATGAGCAGTTCTTC.